This T cell receptor beta chain appears in the sequencing data of a study of blood T cell repertoires in COVID-19. As handled by the study authors: Nucleated cell counts were estimated from reference gene primer amplification. This table comes from immunoSEQ multiplex PCR, and its TCRdb copy is limited to in-frame clones, with some not included. The DNA was the basis for D and trimming; V, J and clone size are from that table. The sample has some 150,000 clones; 80% to 90% are singletons. The clonotype was recovered from a human donor with acute or convalescent COVID-19. The donor label of this sample is uncertain. Sequencing was performed on peripheral blood.

The CDR3, as DNA: TGTGCCAGCAGTCACGATAATGGGGGGCAGCCCCAGCATTTT. Translation: CASSHDNGGQPQHF. The chain employs TRBV27 and TRBJ1-5, with TRBD1 as a possible D gene (5 bases). This CDR3 contains 14 residues. V lost 5 bases and J lost 7, with 15 bases in between. The V gene's germline CDR1 is MNHEY and CDR2 SMNVEV (reference sequence).